This is a list of T cell receptor beta chains from one sample in a study of CD8+CD57+ T cells in acquired aplastic anemia. TCRdb re-called the reads through MiXCR, storing one row per CDR3 protein. This sample has 150,000 to 200,000 distinct CDR3 sequences, with around half found just once. The specimen was sorted CD4+, CD8+, or CD8+CD57+ T cells (not recorded which) from PBMCs. The receptors stem from a human donor with aplastic anemia. The CDR3 runs from the conserved cysteine through the conserved F or W. The D gene is left open where the match is weak. Some rows mark clone size as missing; the rest say once, few, many or name a class of expanded clone.

CDR3 protein,CDR3 DNA,V gene,D gene,J gene,clone size
CASSEEAGVKPQHF,TGTGCCAGCAGTGAAGAGGCTGGGGTTAAGCCCCAGCATTTT,TRBV2,.,TRBJ1-5,many
CASSYGVGGTEAFF,TGTGCCAGCAGTTACGGGGTCGGGGGCACTGAAGCTTTCTTT,TRBV6-2/TRBV6-3,.,TRBJ1-1,few
CASSLRRRNYQETQYF,TGTGCCAGCAGCCTACGGAGGCGGAATTACCAAGAGACCCAGTACTTC,TRBV2,.,TRBJ2-5,many
CASSFVRDTIYF,TGTGCCAGCAGTTTTGTCCGGGACACCATATATTTT,TRBV12-3/TRBV12-4,.,TRBJ1-3,.
CSVDPGTGVEETQYF,TGCAGCGTTGACCCGGGGACAGGGGTGGAGGAGACCCAGTACTTC,TRBV29-1,TRBD1,TRBJ2-5,many
CASSWGGVAGTTDTQYF,TGTGCCAGTAGTTGGGGTGGGGTAGCGGGAACCACAGATACGCAGTATTTT,TRBV19,TRBD2,TRBJ2-3,many
CAIGKTGGNTEAFF,TGTGCCATCGGAAAGACAGGGGGGAACACTGAAGCTTTCTTT,TRBV10-3,TRBD1,TRBJ1-1,.
CASSEGLHSYNEQFF,TGTGCCAGTAGTGAAGGCCTCCACTCCTACAATGAGCAGTTCTTC,TRBV19,.,TRBJ2-1,few
CASSEVGGLNTEAFF,TGTGCCAGCAGTGAAGTCGGGGGACTGAACACTGAAGCTTTCTTT,TRBV2,.,TRBJ1-1,.
CSARERQGAFYEQYF,TGCAGTGCTAGAGAGCGCCAAGGGGCCTTCTACGAGCAGTACTTT,TRBV20-1,.,TRBJ2-7,.
CASSFPGTDEQYF,TGCGCCAGCAGCTTCCCAGGGACGGACGAGCAGTACTTC,TRBV5-1,.,TRBJ2-7,many
CASSWTGQPQHF,TGTGCCAGCAGTTGGACTGGACAGCCCCAGCATTTT,TRBV6-6,.,TRBJ1-5,many
CASSSSRDVGGYTF,TGTGCCAGCAGCTCAAGCAGGGACGTCGGCGGCTACACCTTC,TRBV2,.,TRBJ1-2,few
CSARLKGETQYF,TGCAGTGCTAGACTAAAGGGGGAGACCCAGTACTTC,TRBV20-1,.,TRBJ2-5,few
CASSLESGGQHEQYF,TGTGCCAGCAGCTTAGAGAGTGGGGGGCAGCACGAGCAGTACTTC,TRBV11-2,.,TRBJ2-7,many
CSVVPGDRGHEQYF,TGCAGCGTTGTCCCGGGGGACAGGGGGCACGAGCAGTACTTC,TRBV29-1,TRBD1,TRBJ2-7,.
CSVSGQAAYEQYF,TGCAGCGTTTCGGGGCAGGCGGCCTACGAGCAGTACTTC,TRBV29-1,.,TRBJ2-7,.